The clone carrying this TCR beta chain was counted only a few times. The antigen remains unidentified. CD4+ T cell IFNgamma after overnight CMV lysate exposure gave donor CMV status. This specimen belongs to a study of naive and memory T cell subsets. Points from the study as a whole: Naive and memory repertoire findings lacked a ground truth for validation.

An equimolar mix of two oligonucleotides served as the beta constant-region primer for TRBC1 and TRBC2. The ligated cDNA underwent four PCR rounds using SP2 and nested alpha and beta constant-region primers. MiXCR, run by TCRdb on the UMI-ligation and nested PCR reads, gives a single entry per CDR3 protein. The table lists under 150,000 distinct CDR3 sequences, approximately 15% of them singletons. Material for sequencing was naive CD4+ T cells from blood. The receptor's source is a human donor in good health.

In DNA form, the CDR3 reads TGTGCCAGCACCTCGACAGGGTGGGGGACAAGAGGGATTTTGAATCAGCCCCAGCATTTT. Translated: CASTSTGWGTRGILNQPQHF. The chain is built from TRBV6-1 and TRBJ1-5; 7 bases match TRBD1. Germline V CDR1 and CDR2: MNHNS, SASEGT. The CDR3 extends over 20 amino acids. V lost 7 bases and J lost 4; bases outside the gene matches: 25.